Listed below are T cell receptor beta chains from one sample, sequenced in a study of T cells after yellow fever vaccination. TCRdb recomputed calls from the 5' RACE reads with MiXCR, one row per CDR3 protein. The table shows 15,000 or so distinct CDR3 sequences, with approximately 7% occurring only once. The sample was PBMCs, either bulk or a sorted T-cell subset (CD4+, CD8+, memory, or dextramer-sorted; not recorded which), taken on the day of the yellow fever booster vaccination. The receptor source for this set is a man aged 18 to 29 who received the YFV17D yellow fever vaccine. Both conserved end residues are part of each CDR3. D genes are given only for firm matches. Clone size appears in some rows only: once, few, many, or a class for an expanded clone.

v_gene,abundance,d_gene,j_gene,CDR3nt,CDR3aa
TRBV4-1,many,NA,TRBJ1-1,TGCGCCAGCAGCCAAGGAATAGCGAACACTGAAGCTTTCTTT,CASSQGIANTEAFF
TRBV6-1,medium-sized,TRBD1,TRBJ1-2,TGTGCCAGCAGACCCACAGGGGTAGGCGGCTACACCTTC,CASRPTGVGGYTF
TRBV12-3/TRBV12-4,many,NA,TRBJ1-1,TGTGCCAGCAGTTTAGTCAACACTGAAGCTTTCTTT,CASSLVNTEAFF
TRBV7-9,many,NA,TRBJ2-1,TGTGCCAGCAGAGCTAGCCCCCACAATGAGCAGTTCTTC,CASRASPHNEQFF
TRBV20-1,many,NA,TRBJ1-1,TGCAGTGCTGCGAGATCGGCACGGGACACTGAAGCTTTCTTT,CSAARSARDTEAFF
TRBV7-2,many,TRBD2,TRBJ2-5,TGTGCCAGCAGCCCCCCGGCTAGCGGGGGGGCGCAGTACTTC,CASSPPASGGAQYF
TRBV11-2,NA,NA,TRBJ2-3,TGTGCCAGCTGCTTACAGGTCACAGATACGCTGTATTTT,CASCLQVTDTLYF
TRBV7-6,many,NA,TRBJ2-1,TGTGCCAGCAGCTTAGAGGGGGGGGTTAGCCCGAATATCTTC,CASSLEGGVSPNIF
TRBV5-1,many,NA,TRBJ2-5,TGCGCCAGCAGCTTATGGGGGCCCGGAGAGACCCAGTACTTC,CASSLWGPGETQYF
TRBV9,medium-sized,NA,TRBJ2-2,TGTGCCAGCAGCCCCCGCGCGGGTGCGGGCACCGGGGAGCTGTTTTTT,CASSPRAGAGTGELFF
TRBV5-1,many,NA,TRBJ2-3,TGCGCCACCTCGGCGGGGGCTGCCGGTGATACGCAGTATTTT,CATSAGAAGDTQYF
TRBV11-2,many,NA,TRBJ1-3,TGTGCCAGCAGCTTAGGATGGACCCGGGGAAACACCATATATTTT,CASSLGWTRGNTIYF
TRBV11-1,medium-sized,NA,TRBJ2-1,TGTGCCAGCAGCTTCAGGGACAATGAGCAGTTCTTC,CASSFRDNEQFF
TRBV13,many,TRBD1,TRBJ2-7,TGTGCCAGCAGCTTAGGGGACAGGGTAACCGAGCAGTACTTC,CASSLGDRVTEQYF
TRBV24-1,many,NA,TRBJ2-3,TGTGCCACCAGTGTGGGGAGCACAGATACGCAGTATTTT,CATSVGSTDTQYF
TRBV7-9,medium-sized,NA,TRBJ1-5,TGTGCCAGCAGCCGTTACGAGGGCGGTTATAGCAATCAGCCCCAGCATTTT,CASSRYEGGYSNQPQHF
TRBV15,few,NA,TRBJ1-5,TGTGCCACCAGCAGAGATGAAGATCAGCCCCAGCATTTT,CATSRDEDQPQHF
TRBV4-2,many,NA,TRBJ1-4,TGTGCCAGCAGCCAAGATCCAGTTAGAATACTAACTAATGAAAAACTGTTTTTT,CASSQDPVRILTNEKLFF
TRBV12-3/TRBV12-4,many,TRBD1,TRBJ2-7,TGTGCCAGCCTAGCAGGACAGGGACCCTACGAGCAGTACTTC,CASLAGQGPYEQYF
TRBV5-5,many,TRBD1,TRBJ1-2,TGTGCCAGCAGCATTGAGACAGGGACGAACTATGGCTACACCTTC,CASSIETGTNYGYTF
TRBV25-1,many,NA,TRBJ1-2,TGTGCCAGCAGTGAACCGTTAGGGACCCATGGCTACACCTTC,CASSEPLGTHGYTF
TRBV7-9,medium-sized,TRBD1,TRBJ2-5,TGTGCCAGCAGCTCCAGGGGGCCAGAGACCCAGTACTTC,CASSSRGPETQYF
TRBV7-2,NA,NA,TRBJ2-7,TGTGCCAGCAGCTTAGCGCGGGTCGCCTACGAGCAGTACTTC,CASSLARVAYEQYF
TRBV25-1,many,NA,TRBJ2-5,TGTGCCAGCAGTGAATGGGGGGCGCAGACCCAGTACTTC,CASSEWGAQTQYF
TRBV28,many,NA,TRBJ2-2,TGTGCCAGCGGAGGACAGCCCGGGGAGCTGTTTTTT,CASGGQPGELFF
TRBV5-1,many,TRBD1,TRBJ1-2,TGCGCCAGCAGGCCTGGAAACAGGGGGCCCTTCCACTTC,CASRPGNRGPFHF
TRBV5-4,many,TRBD1,TRBJ2-5,TGTGCCAGCAGCGAAGGACAGGGGGCGACGATTCAAGAGACCCAGTACTTC,CASSEGQGATIQETQYF
TRBV2,many,TRBD2,TRBJ2-2,TGTGCCAGCAGGGGACTAGCGGGGGGGCCCGGGGAGCTGTTTTTT,CASRGLAGGPGELFF
TRBV15,many,NA,TRBJ2-1,TGTGCCACCAGCAGAGACCGGGACACCTACAATGAGCAGTTCTTC,CATSRDRDTYNEQFF
TRBV20-1,many,TRBD2,TRBJ2-3,TGCAGTGCTAGAGATAACCCTAGCGGGGACACGGATACGCAGTATTTT,CSARDNPSGDTDTQYF
TRBV7-6,many,NA,TRBJ2-2,TGTGCCAGCAGCGCCCGGTCGACCACCGGGGAGCTGTTTTTT,CASSARSTTGELFF
TRBV10-3,many,NA,TRBJ1-4,TGTGCCATCAGCCGGGACTTGGATGAAAAACTGTTTTTT,CAISRDLDEKLFF
TRBV4-1,many,NA,TRBJ1-1,TGCGCCAGCAGCGGGGTAGGTAGGTCATACACTGAAGCTTTCTTT,CASSGVGRSYTEAFF